This T cell receptor (beta chain) is from a study of blood T cell repertoires in COVID-19. Study-level background: Researchers got acute and convalescent COVID-19 samples from the United States, Italy and Spain. In each case, the material was cDNA or gDNA derived from T cells, B-cell-depleted T cells, or PBMCs.

The CDR3 runs to 14 residues. Germline V gene sequence: CDR1 SQVTM, CDR2 ANQGSEA. V was pared by 5 bases and J by 0 bases, with 13 bases between. Per the original methods: Estimation of nucleated cell counts was performed using reference gene primer amplification. Using immunoSEQ multiplex PCR, the repertoire was profiled, and TCRdb retains in-frame clones only, with some absent. From that table come the V and J calls and clone size; the DNA was used to work out D and trimming. The table shows 100,000 to 150,000 clones, with approximately 74% occurring only once. This clone was seen a handful of times.

V gene TRBV29-1 combines with J gene TRBJ1-1; perhaps TRBD1 as D (5 bases). This sequence was found in a man aged 60-69 years with acute or convalescent COVID-19. Sequencing was carried out using peripheral blood. Here the CDR3 reads CSVKSGFLNTEAFF. The CDR3 DNA follows: TGCAGCGTTAAATCAGGGTTCTTGAACACTGAAGCTTTCTTT.